This entry is about one T cell receptor beta chain. Its antigen is as yet unknown. The CDR3 sequence is 16 residues long. The ends were cut back, 0 bases at V and 11 bases at J, with 22 bases in the middle. In germline, CDR1 is MRHNA, CDR2 SNTAGT. These data originate in a study of T cell responses to AZD1222 COVID-19 vaccine. Study outcomes and limitations: Vaccine-associated CD4 TCRs spanned spike, dominant at 160-218 and 743-854. The sample set comprised mostly white British donors with more females, and clonal diversity was possibly underestimated.

Assay used: immunoSEQ multiplex PCR; TCRdb lists only in-frame clones, some missing. The data hold some 170,000 clones, with more than 80% observed a single time. This chain links TRBV6-4 with TRBJ1-1, with a tentative D call TRBD1 (6 bases). This receptor was identified in an adult in good health. Material: peripheral blood, obtained on day 0 of AZD1222 vaccination. The CDR3 DNA sequence: TGTGCCAGCAGTGACTCGGCGAGAATAGATCCTAGGGGGGCTTTCTTT. As protein: CASSDSARIDPRGAFF.